This TCR beta chain stems from a study of blood T cell repertoires in COVID-19. Study-level background: PBMCs, B-cell-depleted T cells, or T cells provided the cDNA or gDNA that made up the material.

After removal of 7 bases from V and 13 bases from J, the junction contained 11 bases not matched to a gene. Germline-derived CDR1 and CDR2 are SGHVS and FQNEAQ. This CDR3 spans 14 amino acids. Authors' analysis steps: Scientists estimated how many nucleated cells there were by amplifying reference gene primers. The assay was immunoSEQ multiplex PCR, and TCRdb's table has in-frame clones only and misses some. That table supplies the V and J calls and clone size; D and trimming were determined from the DNA. The table shows about 36,000 clones, with 85% to 90% occurring only once. This sequence was found in a man in his sixties with active or convalescent COVID-19. The chain links TRBV7-8 to TRBJ2-1, with TRBD2 identical over 12 bases. Input material: peripheral blood. The CDR3 nucleotides are TGTGCCAGCACCCAATCAGGACTAGCGGGATCCCAGTTCTTC. It yields the protein CASTQSGLAGSQFF.